This is a list of T cell receptor beta chains from one sample in a study of T cell responses to AZD1222 COVID-19 vaccine. Sequencing used immunoSEQ multiplex PCR; TCRdb keeps in-frame clones, though not all of them. The profile shows 100,000 to 150,000 clones, 88% of them singletons. The sequences come from peripheral blood, collected on day 0 of AZD1222 vaccination. These receptors all stem from an adult in good health. CDR3s include the opening cysteine and the closing phenylalanine or tryptophan. The D gene is left open where the match is weak.

>TRBV7-2|TRBJ1-4|13|-
CASSVNSGEKLFF
>TRBV7-9|TRBJ1-3|16|-
CASSFGGHHSGNTIYF
>TRBV29-1|TRBJ2-1|13|TRBD2
CSVAGSGRIEQFF
>TRBV19|TRBJ1-1|14|-
CARITKFLNTEAFF
>TRBV4-1|TRBJ1-4|17|-
CASSQDRQGATNEKLFF
>TRBV24-1|TRBJ1-4|13|TRBD1
CATSDYRGEKLFF
>TRBV19|TRBJ1-6|12|-
CALGRGDSPLHF
>TRBV7-6|TRBJ2-3|15|-
CASSLTVPGTDTQYF
>TRBV3-1/TRBV3-2|TRBJ2-2|14|TRBD1
CATGDRDYTGELFF
>TRBV11-2|TRBJ2-1|12|-
CASSLDRVEQFF
>TRBV10-2|TRBJ2-6|15|-
CASSERRSGANVLTF
>TRBV5-1|TRBJ2-1|14|-
CASSRSVPPEEQFF
>TRBV6-9|TRBJ1-2|15|-
CASRAPAKLYYGYTF
>TRBV19|TRBJ2-6|18|-
CASSSPGTFSSGANVLTF
>TRBV18|TRBJ2-3|12|-
CASSPGTDTQYF
>TRBV2|TRBJ1-5|11|-
CASSDNQPQHF
>TRBV10-3|TRBJ2-5|13|-
CAISLPNQETQYF
>TRBV7-7|TRBJ2-2|13|TRBD1
CASSSQGVGELFF
>TRBV5-1|TRBJ2-7|13|TRBD1
CASSQGDSYEQYF
>TRBV5-4|TRBJ2-3|15|-
CASSLVSRGTDTQYF
>TRBV29-1|TRBJ1-2|13|TRBD1
CSVPGQGLYGYTF
>TRBV20-1|TRBJ2-5|12|-
CSASGPQETQYF
>TRBV7-9|TRBJ1-2|15|-
CASSLALDGAEGYTF
>TRBV10-3|TRBJ2-1|14|TRBD2
CAITGTSGVNEQFF
>TRBV11-2|TRBJ1-4|15|-
CASSLAARRGEKLFF
>TRBV28|TRBJ1-5|13|-
CATRGSSNQPQHF
>TRBV4-3|TRBJ2-7|11|-
CASSQVREQYF
>TRBV30|TRBJ1-3|15|TRBD1
CAWSPGGSSGNTIYF
>TRBV11-3|TRBJ2-5|14|-
CASSPYSSQETQYF
>TRBV19|TRBJ2-7|14|TRBD2
CASKTGGYSYEQYF
>TRBV12-3/TRBV12-4|TRBJ2-3|12|-
CASSFSGDTQYF
>TRBV3-1/TRBV3-2|TRBJ1-5|13|-
CASSQDLNQPQHF
>TRBV2|TRBJ1-2|10|-
CASREIGYTF
>TRBV5-1|TRBJ2-7|14|TRBD1
CASGSGQVTYEQYF
>TRBV5-6|TRBJ2-5|12|-
CASSFNEETQYF
>TRBV2|TRBJ1-2|12|TRBD1
CASSEGGQETSF
>TRBV11-2|TRBJ1-6|18|-
CASSPRAGGSSYNSPLHF
>TRBV12-3/TRBV12-4|TRBJ2-7|11|-
CASGGAREQYF
>TRBV18|TRBJ2-1|15|TRBD2
CASSLRDYLYNEQFF
>TRBV19|TRBJ2-3|16|-
CASSSARSGGTDTQYF
>TRBV10-1|TRBJ2-1|13|-
CASSGYSQGEQFF
>TRBV5-1|TRBJ2-7|15|TRBD2
CASSLGNGGADEQYF